Listed here are 17 T cell receptor beta chains from one sample, sequenced in a study of blood T cell repertoires in COVID-19. Clones were read by immunoSEQ multiplex PCR, and TCRdb kept only the in-frame ones, dropping some. The top ten hold roughly 4.8% of the sample, which has approximately 260,000 clones, about 91% seen once. Sequencing used peripheral blood. The receptors here all came from a woman aged 40 to 50 who had recovered from COVID-19.

V and J are TRBV6-6 and TRBJ2-5; TRBD2 aligns across 7 bases. V gave up 5 bases and J gave up 2 bases; unmatched junction bases: 11. This CDR3 is built from 16 residues. Germline-derived CDR1 and CDR2 are MNHNY and SVGAGI (reference sequence). The CDR3 coding sequence is TGTGCCAGCAGTCGACCGAGTGTTAGCGGGCAAGAGACCCAGTACTTC. Translation: CASSRPSVSGQETQYF.

In this sample, this clone turned up a few times. This chain connects TRBV19 to TRBJ2-1; D not certain. Germline V gene data show CDR1 as LNHDA and CDR2 as SQIVND (reference sequence). V was shortened by 1 base and J by 6 bases, with 10 bases between the two germline ends. CDR3 length equals 14 residues. This chain's CDR3 is CASSIAFPGNEQFF. DNA for the CDR3: TGTGCCAGTAGTATAGCTTTTCCCGGCAATGAGCAGTTCTTC.

The chain is built from TRBV15 and TRBJ1-6; 9 bases match TRBD1. The junction had 4 bases not matched to a gene; V was cut back by 0 bases and J by 7 bases. In germline, CDR1 is LNHNV, CDR2 YYDKDF (reference sequence). The CDR3 is 16 amino acids. CDR3 nucleotide sequence: TGTGCCACCAGCAGAGATGAGACAGGGGGAAATTCACCCCTCCACTTT. Protein: CATSRDETGGNSPLHF.

V and J are TRBV9 and TRBJ1-2; possibly TRBD1 for D (5 bases). The CDR3 sequence is 14 residues long. Looked up from germline, CDR1 is SGDLS and CDR2 is YYNGEE. Trimming stripped 0 bases from V and 2 bases from J, with 8 bases between. The CDR3 nucleotides read TGTGCCAGCAGCGTAGATCGGGGGAACTATGGCTACACCTTC. Translating gives CASSVDRGNYGYTF.

The rearrangement joins TRBV11-2 to TRBJ2-1, with TRBD2 matching over 10 bases. This CDR3 spans 15 amino acids. Germline V gives CDR1 SGHAT, CDR2 FQNNGV. V shed 5 bases, J shed 9 bases, and the junction held 10 bases outside the gene matches. The chain's CDR3 is CASSPASGSTGEQFF. The CDR3 nucleotides read TGTGCCAGCAGCCCCGCTAGCGGGAGTACGGGTGAGCAGTTCTTC.

The CDR3 DNA is TGTGCCAGCAGTGAAAGCGGGCGGGCTAATGAAAAACTGTTTTTT. It codes for CASSESGRANEKLFF. V usage is TRBV6-1 and J usage is TRBJ1-4, with D uncertain. The V end lost 2 bases, the J end lost 3 bases, and 10 bases lay between the germline ends. The length of the CDR3 is 15 residues. The germline V gene has CDR1 MNHNS and CDR2 SASEGT.

The genes are TRBV13 and TRBJ2-1; 7 nucleotides align to TRBD2. Germline values: CDR1 PRHDT, CDR2 FYEKMQ (reference sequence). The CDR3 spans 15 residues. The ends lost 1 base at V and 4 bases at J; junction bases unmatched: 4. The CDR3 loop reads CASSLERGKYNEQFF. CDR3 sequence (DNA): TGTGCCAGCAGCTTAGAGCGGGGAAAATACAATGAGCAGTTCTTC.

V is TRBV6-6 and J is TRBJ2-1, with 9 bases fitting TRBD2. The CDR3 consists of 15 residues. CDR1 is MNHNY and CDR2 is SVGAGI in the germline V gene (reference sequence). The J segment lost 14 bases and the V segment lost 0 bases, leaving 11 bases of the junction unmatched. DNA for the CDR3: TGTGCCAGCAGTTACTCGGGTGCTAGCGGGATTAAAGAGTTCTTC. Translating it yields CASSYSGASGIKEFF.

This chain links TRBV6-5 with TRBJ2-5; tentatively, D is TRBD1 (6 bases). Trimming removed 3 bases from V and 3 bases from J, with 14 bases in between. The CDR3 totals 15 residues. Germline loops: CDR1 MNHEY, CDR2 SVGAGI. Here the CDR3 reads CASSYFGTNKETQYF. The CDR3 nucleotides are TGTGCCAGCAGTTATTTCGGGACAAATAAAGAGACCCAGTACTTC.

This clone was picked up a small number of times. The chain links TRBV7-2 to TRBJ2-7; TRBD2 matches at 11 bases. With V trimmed by 6 bases and J by 2 bases, 6 bases remained unmatched. Germline lookup yields CDR1 SGHTA and CDR2 FQGNSA. CDR3 length equals 15 residues. The CDR3 DNA reads TGTGCCAGCAGTAAACTAGCGGGAGCGGCCTACGAGCAGTACGTC. Protein product: CASSKLAGAAYEQYV.

The gene calls are TRBV11-2 and TRBJ1-1; the D is unclear. V was trimmed by 7 bases and J by 4 bases, leaving 16 bases between them. Germline V gene lookup returns CDR1 SGHAT and CDR2 FQNNGV. The length of the CDR3 is 14 residues. CDR3 DNA: TGTGCCAGCACCCGTCCCTTTGCGAGCACTGAAGCTTTCTTT. Its translation is CASTRPFASTEAFF.

The chain carries TRBV4-3 and TRBJ1-6; 7 bases fit TRBD1. Germline CDR1 is LGHNA and CDR2 is YSLEER. V lost 0 bases and J lost 12; bases outside the gene matches: 8. There are 15 residues in the CDR3. CDR3 in amino acids: CASSQEGDSARPLHF. For the CDR3, the DNA is TGCGCCAGCAGCCAAGAGGGGGACAGTGCTAGACCCCTCCACTTT.

V usage is TRBV19 and J usage is TRBJ1-6, with a possible D match to TRBD1 (6 bases). Germline CDR1 and CDR2: LNHDA and SQIVND (reference sequence). V was shortened by 6 bases and J by 10 bases, with 10 bases between the two germline ends. This CDR3 is 12 amino acids long. The DNA of the CDR3 is TGTGCCAGTAGGGGGGCAAACTCACCCCTCCACTTT. This encodes CASRGANSPLHF.

The genes are TRBV5-8 and TRBJ2-1, with 8 bases aligning to TRBD2. The trim removed 3 bases at V and 1 base at J, leaving 3 bases unmatched. CDR3 length equals 15 residues. The germline CDR1 and CDR2 sequences are SGHTS and YDEGEE. CDR3 in DNA: TGTGCCAGCAGCTGGACTAGCCCTTCCTACAATGAGCAGTTCTTC. Translated: CASSWTSPSYNEQFF.

The V and J genes are TRBV15 and TRBJ1-6; TRBD1 might be the D (6 bases). The CDR3 is 12 amino acids. Trimming removed 2 bases at V and 15 bases at J, with 11 bases between. Germline V gives CDR1 LNHNV, CDR2 YYDKDF (reference sequence). CDR3 region: CATSRTGGLLHF. The CDR3 bases are TGTGCCACCAGCAGAACGGGGGGCCTCCTCCACTTT.

This chain uses TRBV12-5 with TRBJ1-1; TRBD1 agrees at 9 bases. The trim removed 1 base at V and 7 bases at J, leaving 7 bases unmatched. Germline V gives CDR1 LGHNT, CDR2 FRNRAP. This CDR3 spans 15 amino acids. The DNA for the CDR3 is TGTGCTAGTGGTTTGGAAGACAGGGGGTATAGTGAAGCTTTCTTT. Translation: CASGLEDRGYSEAFF.

V usage is TRBV5-6 and J usage is TRBJ2-3, with TRBD2 matching 12 bases. The CDR3 sequence is 16 residues long. Germline CDR1 and CDR2: SGHDT and YYEEEE. Unmatched junction bases numbered 0, after V lost 0 bases and J lost 1 base. CDR3 nucleotide sequence: TGTGCCAGCAGCTTGGGACTAGCGGGGGGCACAGATACGCAGTATTTT. It specifies CASSLGLAGGTDTQYF.